This entry is about one T cell receptor (beta chain). This clonotype appeared a few times. Which antigen it targets is not known. No per-base quality is available; no much larger clone lies one base away. This entry comes from a study of human T cells and chemical hapten exposure listed by TCRdb under 2021. Describing the broader study: Libraries were pooled for sequencing, and per-sample TCR yields varied mainly because of small differences in library volumes within the pool. The study tracked peripheral blood TCR repertoire changes in vivo during primary and secondary sensitization to the hapten diphenylcyclopropenone (DPC) in alopecia patients. From each blood RNA sample, both TCR alpha and TCR beta chains were sequenced.

The paper's findings and limits, for the study overall: Repeated subsampling changed both the strength of the expansion versus patch-test correlation and the threshold at which that correlation became significant. DPC sensitization did not change how many TCRs were above 1 in 1000 frequency, and no evidence was found of alterations in global repertoire structure.

Taken with the paper, the label for time point translates to: healthy volunteer bleed at 2 weeks. Total RNA was extracted from unfractionated whole blood that had been collected in Tempus Blood RNA tubes. Five or six healthy volunteers served as TCR sequencing controls and were bled at day 0, 2 weeks and 6 weeks. The library was made by RACE. The listed sequencing device is NextSeq 500. During library preparation, unique molecular identifiers were attached to individual cDNA molecules so that TCRs could be counted quantitatively and reproducibly. On the authors' methods: A median of approximately 100,000 TCRs per sample was observed, with a range of roughly 23,224 to 700,000. The Decombinator software suite was used to annotate the V, J and CDR3 of the TCR reads. For PS versus PT1 abundance plots, all samples were subsampled to the same number of TCRs (28,000). TCRs were defined as expanded if absent before sensitization and observed at least eight times at the 2-week time point. TCRdb reprocessed the public reads (quality trimming at Q25 with fastp, clone calling with MiXCR) and kept in-frame beta chains. Identical CDR3 protein sequences are pooled into one entry, listed with their most common genes and DNA. None of the V and J calls come from the authors' own analysis; TCRdb made them. This sample has over 100,000 distinct CDR3 sequences in its table, and roughly 9% of those were observed once. Approximately 1.6% of the sample is in the top ten clones.

The CDR3 covers 14 residues, taking in both the cysteine and the phenylalanine. Only CDR3 DNA is held: 42 bases, read in frame from base 1. From the germline V gene (reference sequence), CDR1 is SGHNT and CDR2 is YYREEE. Trimming at the junction amounts to 1 base on V and 0 bases on J, and the germline ends lie 7 bases apart. This TCR derives from a male donor in good health. Some clones in this sample may be carry-over from other donors' samples. Input material: whole blood. Recombination linked TRBV5-4 to TRBJ1-2; TRBD1 could be the D gene, as 5 bases match. The CDR3 region reads CASSLSRANYGYTF. The nucleotide sequence reads as follows: TGTGCCAGCAGCTTGAGCAGGGCTAACTATGGCTACACCTTC.